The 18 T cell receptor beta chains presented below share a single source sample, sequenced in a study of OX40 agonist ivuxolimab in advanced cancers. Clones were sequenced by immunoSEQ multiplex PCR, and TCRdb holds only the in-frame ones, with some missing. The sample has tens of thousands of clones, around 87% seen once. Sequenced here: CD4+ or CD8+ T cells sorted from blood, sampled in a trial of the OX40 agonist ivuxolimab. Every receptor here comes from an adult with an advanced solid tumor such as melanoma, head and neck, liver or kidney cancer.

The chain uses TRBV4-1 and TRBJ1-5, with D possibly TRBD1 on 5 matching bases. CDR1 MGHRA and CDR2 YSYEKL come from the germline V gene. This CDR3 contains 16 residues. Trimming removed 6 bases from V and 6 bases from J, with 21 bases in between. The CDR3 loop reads CASSHVRGSPGQPQHF. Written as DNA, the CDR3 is TGCGCCAGCAGTCACGTCCGGGGCAGCCCCGGTCAGCCCCAGCATTTT.

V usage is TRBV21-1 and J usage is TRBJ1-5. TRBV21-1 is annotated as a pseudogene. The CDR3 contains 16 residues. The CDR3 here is CASSKARRESNQPQHF. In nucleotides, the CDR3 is TGTGCCAGCAGCAAAGCTCGGCGGGAGAGCAATCAGCCCCAGCATTTT.

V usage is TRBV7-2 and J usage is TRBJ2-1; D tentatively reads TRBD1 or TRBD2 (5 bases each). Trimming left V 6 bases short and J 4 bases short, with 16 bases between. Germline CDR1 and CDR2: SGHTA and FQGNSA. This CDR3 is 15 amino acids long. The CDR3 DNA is TGTGCCAGCAGTCCGGGGCCAAACCCGTACAATGAGCAGTTCTTC. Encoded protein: CASSPGPNPYNEQFF.

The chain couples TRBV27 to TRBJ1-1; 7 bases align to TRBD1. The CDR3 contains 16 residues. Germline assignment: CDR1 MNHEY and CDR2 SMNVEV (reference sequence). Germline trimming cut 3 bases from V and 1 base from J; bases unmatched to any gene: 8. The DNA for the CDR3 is TGTGCCAGCAGTTTTCGACAGGGCAGTGGGAACACTGAAGCTTTCTTT. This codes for CASSFRQGSGNTEAFF.

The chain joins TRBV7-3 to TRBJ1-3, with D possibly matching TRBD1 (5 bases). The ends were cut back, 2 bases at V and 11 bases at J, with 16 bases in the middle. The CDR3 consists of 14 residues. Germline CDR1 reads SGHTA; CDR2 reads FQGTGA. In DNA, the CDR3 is TGTGCCAGCAGCTTAGCTCCTGGGACCCATTCCATATATTTT. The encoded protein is CASSLAPGTHSIYF. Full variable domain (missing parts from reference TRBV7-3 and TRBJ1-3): GAGVSQTPSNKVTEKGKYVELRCDPISGHTALYWYRQSLGQGPEFLIYFQGTGAADDSGLPNDRFFAVRPEGSVSTLKIQRTERGDSAVYLCASSLAPGTHSIYFGEGSWLTVV.

The CDR3 nucleotides are TGTGCCATCAGGAATACGGGACAGGGAGGCAATTCACCCCTCCACTTT. This codes for CAIRNTGQGGNSPLHF. The rearrangement joins TRBV10-3 to TRBJ1-6, with 9 bases lining up with TRBD1. V lost 6 bases and J lost 7; bases outside the gene matches: 10. This CDR3 region has 16 residues. Germline CDR1 reads ENHRY; CDR2 reads SYGVKD.

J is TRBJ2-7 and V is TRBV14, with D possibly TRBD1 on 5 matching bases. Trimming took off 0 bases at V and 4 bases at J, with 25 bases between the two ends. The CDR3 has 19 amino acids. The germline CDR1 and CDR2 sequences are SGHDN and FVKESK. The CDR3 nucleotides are TGTGCCAGCAGCCAAGAGAGCTCAGGGCCGGGTGGGTCTCTGTACGAGCAGTACTTC. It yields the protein CASSQESSGPGGSLYEQYF.

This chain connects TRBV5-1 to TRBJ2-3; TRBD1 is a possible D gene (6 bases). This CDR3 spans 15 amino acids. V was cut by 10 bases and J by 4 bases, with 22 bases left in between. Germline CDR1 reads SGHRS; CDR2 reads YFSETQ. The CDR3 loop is CASRGVTGDPDTQYF. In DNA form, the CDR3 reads TGCGCCTCAAGAGGGGTGACAGGAGATCCAGATACGCAGTATTTT.

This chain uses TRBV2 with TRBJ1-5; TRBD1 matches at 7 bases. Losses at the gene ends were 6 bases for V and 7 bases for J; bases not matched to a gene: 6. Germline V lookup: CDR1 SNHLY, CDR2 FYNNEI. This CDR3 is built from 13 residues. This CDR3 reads CASRGQRLQPQHF. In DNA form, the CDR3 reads TGTGCCAGCAGGGGACAGAGACTCCAGCCCCAGCATTTT.

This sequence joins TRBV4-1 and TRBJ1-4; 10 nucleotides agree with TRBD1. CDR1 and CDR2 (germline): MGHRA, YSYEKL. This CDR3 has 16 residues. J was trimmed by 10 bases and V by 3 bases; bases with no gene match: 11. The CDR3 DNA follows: TGCGCCAGCAGCCAGGGACCCGGGACAGGGGATGGAAAACTGTTTTTT. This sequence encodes CASSQGPGTGDGKLFF.

The chain's CDR3 is CASRGGAIEQYF. DNA of the CDR3: TGTGCCAGCAGGGGAGGGGCGATCGAGCAGTACTTC. The gene calls are TRBV6-1 and TRBJ2-7; TRBD2 aligns across 7 bases. Germline CDR1 MNHNS, CDR2 SASEGT. The trim removed 6 bases at V and 6 bases at J, leaving 5 bases unmatched. The CDR3 is made up of 12 amino acids.

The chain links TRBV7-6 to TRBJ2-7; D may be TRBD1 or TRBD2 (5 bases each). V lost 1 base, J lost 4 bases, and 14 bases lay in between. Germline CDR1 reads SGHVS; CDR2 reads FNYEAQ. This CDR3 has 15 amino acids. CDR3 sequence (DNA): TGTGCCAGCAGCTTAGGTGGGACGATGAATTACGAGCAGTACTTC. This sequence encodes CASSLGGTMNYEQYF.

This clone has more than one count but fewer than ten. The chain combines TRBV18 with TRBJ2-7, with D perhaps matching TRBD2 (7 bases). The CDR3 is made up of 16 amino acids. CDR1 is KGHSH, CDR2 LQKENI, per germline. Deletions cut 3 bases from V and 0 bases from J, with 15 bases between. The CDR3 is CASSPQTGRVSYEQYF. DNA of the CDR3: TGTGCCAGCTCACCTCAAACAGGGAGGGTCTCCTACGAGCAGTACTTC. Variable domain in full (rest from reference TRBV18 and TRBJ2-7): NAGVMQNPRHLVRRRGQEARLRCSPMKGHSHVYWYRQLPEEGLKFMVYLQKENIIDESGMPKERFSAEFPKEGPSILRIQQVVRGDSAAYFCASSPQTGRVSYEQYFGPGTRLTVT.

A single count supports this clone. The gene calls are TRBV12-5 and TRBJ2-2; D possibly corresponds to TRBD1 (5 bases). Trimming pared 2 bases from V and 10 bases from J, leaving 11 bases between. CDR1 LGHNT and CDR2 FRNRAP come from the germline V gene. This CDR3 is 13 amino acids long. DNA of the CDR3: TGTGCTAGTGGTTTGATCCAGGGTCAGGAGCTGTTTTTT. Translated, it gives CASGLIQGQELFF.

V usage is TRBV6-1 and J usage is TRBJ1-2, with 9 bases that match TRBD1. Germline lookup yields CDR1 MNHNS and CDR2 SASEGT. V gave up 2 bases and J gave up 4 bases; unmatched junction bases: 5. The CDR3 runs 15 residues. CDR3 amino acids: CASSENRGRGYGYTF. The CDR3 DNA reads TGTGCCAGCAGTGAAAACAGGGGGCGCGGCTATGGCTACACCTTC.

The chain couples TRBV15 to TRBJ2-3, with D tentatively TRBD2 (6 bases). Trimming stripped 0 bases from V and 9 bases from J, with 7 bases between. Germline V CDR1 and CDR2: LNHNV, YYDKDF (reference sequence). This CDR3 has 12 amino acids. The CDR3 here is CATSRDRGTQYF. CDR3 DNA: TGTGCCACCAGCAGAGACCGGGGGACGCAGTATTTT.

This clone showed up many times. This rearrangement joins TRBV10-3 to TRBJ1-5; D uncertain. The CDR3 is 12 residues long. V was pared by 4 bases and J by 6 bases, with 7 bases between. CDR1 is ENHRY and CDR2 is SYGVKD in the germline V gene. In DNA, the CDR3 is TGTGCCATCAGTGTAAGTGGTCAGCCCCAGCATTTT. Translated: CAISVSGQPQHF.

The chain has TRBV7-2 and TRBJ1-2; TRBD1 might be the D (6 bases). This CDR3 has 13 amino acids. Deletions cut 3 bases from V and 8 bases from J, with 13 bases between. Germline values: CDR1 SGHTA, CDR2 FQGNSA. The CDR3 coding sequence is TGTGCCAGCAGCTTTTTTCAGGGGCAAGGCTACACCTTC. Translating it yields CASSFFQGQGYTF.